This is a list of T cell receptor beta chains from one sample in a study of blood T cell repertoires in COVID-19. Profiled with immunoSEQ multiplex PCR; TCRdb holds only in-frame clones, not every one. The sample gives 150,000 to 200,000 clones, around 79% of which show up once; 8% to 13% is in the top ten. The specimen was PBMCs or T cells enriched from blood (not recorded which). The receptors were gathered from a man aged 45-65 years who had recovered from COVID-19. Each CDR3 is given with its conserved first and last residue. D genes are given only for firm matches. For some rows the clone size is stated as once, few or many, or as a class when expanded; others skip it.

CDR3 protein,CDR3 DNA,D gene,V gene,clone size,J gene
CASSIHYGTGDEQYF,TGTGCCAGTAGTATACACTACGGGACAGGTGACGAGCAGTACTTC,TRBD1,TRBV19,.,TRBJ2-7
CASSPNQETQYF,TGTGCCAGCAGCCCCAACCAAGAGACCCAGTACTTC,.,TRBV3-1/TRBV3-2,few,TRBJ2-5
CASSPREPQETQYF,TGTGCCAGCAGCCCACGGGAGCCCCAAGAGACCCAGTACTTC,.,TRBV7-6,.,TRBJ2-5
CASSLVQGDSPLHF,TGTGCCAGCAGCTTAGTTCAGGGGGATTCACCCCTCCACTTT,TRBD1,TRBV7-2,.,TRBJ1-6
CATSRSFYSGRDNTGELFF,TGTGCCACCAGCAGATCCTTTTATAGCGGGAGGGATAACACCGGGGAGCTGTTTTTT,TRBD2,TRBV15,.,TRBJ2-2
CASSLGTATYEQYF,TGTGCCAGCAGCTTAGGGACTGCTACCTACGAGCAGTACTTC,.,TRBV11-1,.,TRBJ2-7
CASSRGAGNTIYF,TGTGCCAGCAGCAGGGGAGCCGGAAACACCATATATTTT,.,TRBV12-3/TRBV12-4,.,TRBJ1-3
CASSSTGGGQPQHF,TGTGCCAGCAGCTCTACAGGGGGGGGTCAGCCCCAGCATTTT,TRBD1,TRBV7-3,.,TRBJ1-5
CASSFGGTGNSPLHF,TGTGCCAGCAGCTTTGGGGGGACAGGAAATTCACCCCTCCACTTT,TRBD1,TRBV7-9,.,TRBJ1-6
CASTLLDSNQPQHF,TGTGCCAGCACCCTACTAGATAGCAATCAGCCCCAGCATTTT,.,TRBV5-6,.,TRBJ1-5
CASRSQGPTNEKLFF,TGTGCCAGCAGGTCACAGGGACCAACTAATGAAAAACTGTTTTTT,.,TRBV27,.,TRBJ1-4
CASSYVQGSTNEKLFF,TGTGCCAGCAGTTACGTACAGGGGTCGACTAATGAAAAACTGTTTTTT,TRBD1,TRBV6-5,.,TRBJ1-4
CATSKIGQGTEQYF,TGTGCCACCAGCAAGATCGGACAGGGCACCGAGCAGTACTTC,TRBD1,TRBV15,.,TRBJ2-7
CATSDAGINYGYTF,TGTGCCACCAGTGATGCCGGGATTAACTATGGCTACACCTTC,.,TRBV24-1,.,TRBJ1-2
CASSRGQAGNNSPLHF,TGCGCCAGCAGCAGGGGACAGGCGGGAAATAATTCACCCCTCCACTTT,TRBD1,TRBV5-1,.,TRBJ1-6
CASSSLMGEVNSPLHF,TGTGCCAGCAGCTCCCTCATGGGGGAGGTCAATTCACCCCTCCACTTT,.,TRBV7-6,.,TRBJ1-6
CASRLSGRTNQPQHF,TGTGCCAGCCGTCTGAGCGGACGGACCAATCAGCCCCAGCATTTT,.,TRBV2,.,TRBJ1-5
CASSIGGGSAEAFF,TGTGCCAGTAGTATAGGGGGGGGGTCTGCTGAAGCTTTCTTT,.,TRBV19,.,TRBJ1-1
CAISESVGDQETQYF,TGTGCCATCAGTGAGTCGGTCGGAGATCAAGAGACCCAGTACTTC,.,TRBV10-3,few,TRBJ2-5
CASSLEGSAGNTIYF,TGCGCCAGCAGCCTGGAGGGGTCTGCTGGAAACACCATATATTTT,.,TRBV5-1,.,TRBJ1-3
CASSSGQGAGGYTF,TGTGCCAGCAGTTCAGGACAGGGGGCAGGAGGCTACACCTTC,TRBD1,TRBV27,once,TRBJ1-2
CASSVIAHDTDTQYF,TGTGCCAGCAGCGTAATAGCGCACGACACAGATACGCAGTATTTT,.,TRBV9,.,TRBJ2-3
CASSLGAGARGEQYF,TGTGCCAGCTCACTGGGGGCAGGGGCGAGAGGCGAGCAGTACTTC,.,TRBV18,once,TRBJ2-7
CASTRQGPSYEQYF,TGTGCCAGCACGAGACAGGGGCCCTCCTACGAGCAGTACTTC,TRBD1,TRBV2,.,TRBJ2-7
CASSTEGAVPEAFF,TGTGCCAGTAGTACTGAGGGCGCAGTCCCTGAAGCTTTCTTT,.,TRBV19,.,TRBJ1-1
CASSTRDSPGEPLHF,TGTGCCAGTAGTACCCGGGACAGCCCGGGGGAGCCCCTCCACTTT,TRBD1,TRBV19,.,TRBJ1-6
CASSPWGLAFYEQYF,TGTGCCAGCAGCCCGTGGGGACTAGCATTCTACGAGCAGTACTTC,TRBD2,TRBV3-1/TRBV3-2,.,TRBJ2-7
CASSLRLNQETQYF,TGTGCCAGCAGCTTAAGACTCAACCAAGAGACCCAGTACTTC,.,TRBV11-2,.,TRBJ2-5
CASSLDRDNEAFF,TGTGCCAGCAGCTTAGACCGGGACAATGAAGCTTTCTTT,.,TRBV11-2,.,TRBJ1-1
CASSLGRAGANVLTF,TGTGCCAGCAGCTTGGGCAGGGCTGGGGCCAACGTCCTGACTTTC,.,TRBV5-4,few,TRBJ2-6
CASSLRESYEQYF,TGCGCCAGCAGCTTGAGAGAATCCTACGAGCAGTACTTC,.,TRBV5-1,.,TRBJ2-7
CASSSVDREAFF,TGTGCCAGCAGTTCCGTGGACAGGGAAGCTTTCTTT,TRBD1,TRBV27,few,TRBJ1-1
CASSLERGARVETDTQYF,TGTGCCAGCAGCTTAGAGCGGGGGGCAAGAGTTGAAACAGATACGCAGTATTTT,TRBD2,TRBV13,.,TRBJ2-3
CASSVETEGYTF,TGTGCCAGCAGCGTAGAGACAGAAGGCTACACCTTC,.,TRBV9,.,TRBJ1-2
CATSRDKGSGNTIYF,TGTGCCACCAGCAGAGATAAGGGGTCTGGAAACACCATATATTTT,.,TRBV15,.,TRBJ1-3
CASSGGAGSIMTQYF,TGTGCCAGCAGCGGGGGAGCGGGGAGTATCATGACCCAGTACTTC,TRBD2,TRBV5-6,.,TRBJ2-5
CASRGQGANYGYTF,TGTGCCAGCAGAGGACAGGGGGCTAACTATGGCTACACCTTC,TRBD1,TRBV6-5,.,TRBJ1-2
CASSDGGVMWSGNTIYF,TGTGCCAGCAGTGATGGCGGGGTGATGTGGTCTGGAAACACCATATATTTT,.,TRBV25-1,.,TRBJ1-3
CASSEWGSSYEQYF,TGTGCCAGCAGTGAATGGGGCAGTTCCTACGAGCAGTACTTC,.,TRBV25-1,.,TRBJ2-7
CASSKDRQGNTIYF,TGTGCCAGCAGCAAGGACAGGCAGGGAAACACCATATATTTT,TRBD1,TRBV5-4,.,TRBJ1-3
CASSEQGGFYGYTF,TGCGCCAGCAGCGAACAGGGTGGTTTCTATGGCTACACCTTC,.,TRBV5-1,.,TRBJ1-2
CAWSIAAGAYGYTF,TGTGCCTGGAGTATTGCCGCGGGGGCCTATGGCTACACCTTC,.,TRBV30,.,TRBJ1-2
CASSQDFRGTGTYNEQFF,TGTGCCAGCAGCCAAGATTTTAGGGGGACAGGGACCTACAATGAGCAGTTCTTC,TRBD1,TRBV3-1/TRBV3-2,.,TRBJ2-1
CATSDGGTGSYEQYF,TGTGCCACCAGTGATGGCGGGACAGGGTCCTACGAGCAGTACTTC,TRBD1,TRBV24-1,.,TRBJ2-7
CASSQGLTGTDTQYF,TGTGCCAGCAGCCAAGGTCTGACAGGCACAGATACGCAGTATTTT,.,TRBV3-1/TRBV3-2,.,TRBJ2-3
CASSFQGMETQYF,TGTGCCAGCAGTTTTCAGGGGATGGAGACCCAGTACTTC,.,TRBV12-3/TRBV12-4,few,TRBJ2-5
CASSDELTGNSNQPQHF,TGTGCCAGCAGTGATGAACTGACGGGAAATAGCAATCAGCCCCAGCATTTT,.,TRBV28,.,TRBJ1-5
CASRVGGDEQFF,TGTGCCAGCAGGGTAGGGGGTGATGAGCAGTTCTTC,.,TRBV2,once,TRBJ2-1
CASRTLTGVGNSPLHF,TGTGCCAGCAGGACCCTCACAGGGGTAGGTAATTCACCCCTCCACTTT,TRBD1,TRBV2,.,TRBJ1-6
CASTWGLTQYF,TGTGCCAGCACGTGGGGACTTACGCAGTATTTT,.,TRBV25-1,.,TRBJ2-3
CASSVGALSHSGNTIYF,TGTGCCAGCAGCGTAGGGGCGCTATCACACTCTGGAAACACCATATATTTT,.,TRBV9,once,TRBJ1-3
CASSRAGPRTSEDGYTF,TGCGCCAGCAGTCGTGCGGGACCCCGGACCAGTGAGGATGGCTACACCTTC,.,TRBV23-1,.,TRBJ1-2
CASSPLLGQREKLFF,TGTGCCAGCTCACCACTTCTGGGACAGAGAGAAAAACTGTTTTTT,TRBD1,TRBV18,.,TRBJ1-4